Detailed here is one T cell receptor beta chain. This entry is derived from a study of T cells expressing NK-cell markers. CDR3 length equals 14 residues. Germline loops: CDR1 MNHEY, CDR2 SVGEGT. TCRdb re-analyzed the 5' RACE reads; it lists each CDR3 protein once, without DNA. The sample table sets out tens of thousands of distinct CDR3 sequences. This TCR was recovered from a man aged 18-70 years in good health. Source material: blood T cells: a sorted CD56 or NKG2C T cell subset, CD4+ or CD8+ T cells, or bulk PBMC T cells (not recorded which). The chain joins TRBV6-2 or TRBV6-3 to TRBJ1-1. The CDR3 loop reads CASSDPTENTEAFF.